This T cell receptor (beta chain) was recorded in a study of T cells in localized non-small cell lung cancer. Produced via immunoSEQ multiplex PCR; TCRdb's table is partial and in-frame only. Among over a thousand clones listed, around 21% were seen once. This clone was picked up a small number of times. The CDR3 spans 13 residues. Between the trimmed V and J ends, which lost 6 bases and 3 bases, there was a span of 9 bases. From germline, CDR1 is LNHDA and CDR2 SQIVND (reference sequence). The chain employs TRBV19 and TRBJ1-5; no reliable D call. This sample comprised lung tumor tissue, obtained before any cancer treatment. This clonotype was obtained from a male donor aged 60 or older with stage II squamous cell lung carcinoma. The CDR3 region has the DNA TGTGCCAGTAGGGACGGCCCCAATCAGCCCCAGCATTTT. The encoded protein is CASRDGPNQPQHF. The full variable domain, rest sourced from reference TRBV19 and TRBJ1-5, is DGGITQSPKYLFRKEGQNVTLSCEQNLNHDAMYWYRQDPGQGLRLIYYSQIVNDFQKGDIAEGYSVSREKKESFPLTVTSAQKNPTAFYLCASRDGPNQPQHFGDGTRLSIL.